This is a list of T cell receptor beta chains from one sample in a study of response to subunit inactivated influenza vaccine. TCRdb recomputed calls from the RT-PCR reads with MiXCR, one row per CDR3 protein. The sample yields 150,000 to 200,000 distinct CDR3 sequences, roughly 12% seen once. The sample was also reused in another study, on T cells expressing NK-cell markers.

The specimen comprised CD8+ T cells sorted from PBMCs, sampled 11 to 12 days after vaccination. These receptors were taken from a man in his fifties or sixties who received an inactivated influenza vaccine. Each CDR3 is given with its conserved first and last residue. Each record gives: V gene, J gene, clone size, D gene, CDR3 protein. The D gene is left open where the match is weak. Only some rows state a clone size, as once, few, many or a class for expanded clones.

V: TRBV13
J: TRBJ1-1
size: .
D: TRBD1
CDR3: CASSPKTGSDTEAFF

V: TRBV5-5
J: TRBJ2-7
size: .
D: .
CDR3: CASSWGRFYEQYF

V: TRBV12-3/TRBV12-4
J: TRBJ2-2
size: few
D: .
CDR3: CASSLSANTGELFF

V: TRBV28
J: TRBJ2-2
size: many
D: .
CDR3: CASSSADRGHTGELFF

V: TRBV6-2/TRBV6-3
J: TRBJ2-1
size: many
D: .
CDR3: CASSDTGSSYNEQFF

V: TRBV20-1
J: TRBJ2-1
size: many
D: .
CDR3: CSARTLTEVIPFF

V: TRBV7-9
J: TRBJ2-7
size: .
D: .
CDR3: CASSLAGSHEQYF

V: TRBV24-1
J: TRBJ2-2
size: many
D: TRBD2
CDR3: CATSDLTPSGGSNTGELFF

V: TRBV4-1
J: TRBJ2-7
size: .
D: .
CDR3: CASSQVGGPPYEQYF

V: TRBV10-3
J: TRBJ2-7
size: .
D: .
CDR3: CATLESYEQYF